The clone carrying this TCR beta chain showed up many times. Antigen unknown. Breast cancer patients provided tissue from their axillary draining lymph nodes. Germline lookup yields CDR1 MNHEY and CDR2 SVGAGI. The CDR3 totals 18 residues. V lost 6 bases and J 0 bases, leaving 22 bases between the germline ends. The sample belongs to a study of breast tumors, draining lymph nodes, adjacent tissues. In TCRdb, the multiplex PCR reads were re-called with MiXCR into one record per CDR3 protein. This table holds 130,000 or so distinct CDR3 sequences, around 20% found once. Notes on the study in general: Tumor TCR diversity was below lymph nodes but above nontumor tissue.

The V gene is TRBV6-5, the J gene TRBJ2-3; D could derive from TRBD1 or TRBD2 (5 bases each). The sequenced material came from axillary lymph node tissue. The TCR was taken from a female donor with breast cancer. Some clones in this sample may be carry-over from other donors' samples. CDR3 region: CASSSPLLPGASTDTQYF. The CDR3 nucleotides read TGTGCCAGCAGCTCCCCACTTCTTCCCGGGGCTAGCACAGATACGCAGTATTTT.